Following are 32 T cell receptor beta chains from one sample sequenced in a study of T-cell reconstitution after alpha-beta-depleted transplantation in children. TCRbeta library construction was performed incorporating unique molecular identifiers. From the PCR reads, TCRdb called clonotypes with MiXCR, one entry per CDR3 protein. The sample contains about 160,000 distinct CDR3 sequences, 11% of which appear only once. The source material was PBMCs, sampled before TCRalphabeta/CD19-depleted stem cell transplant. These receptors were taken from a boy younger than 10 with acute myeloid leukemia, due to receive a stem cell transplant.

This clonotype was seen ten or more times. This rearrangement joins TRBV7-8 to TRBJ2-1; 7 bases align to TRBD2. The CDR3 totals 17 residues. V shed 0 bases, J shed 6 bases, and the junction held 11 bases outside the gene matches. Germline CDR1 SGHVS, CDR2 FQNEAQ. CDR3 in amino acids: CASSLAGPGGWFNEQFF. DNA for the CDR3: TGTGCCAGCAGCTTAGCAGGGCCGGGGGGATGGTTCAATGAGCAGTTCTTC.

This clonotype was seen at least ten times. The rearrangement links TRBV4-1 to TRBJ1-5; D possibly corresponds to TRBD1 (5 bases). The germline gives CDR1 MGHRA, CDR2 YSYEKL. The V and J ends lost 0 bases and 9 bases respectively, with 12 bases between them. This CDR3 comprises 14 residues. The CDR3 loop reads CASSQDRVSGPQHF. Written as DNA, the CDR3 is TGCGCCAGCAGCCAAGACAGGGTTTCTGGGCCCCAGCATTTT.

This chain joins TRBV18 and TRBJ2-7; D possibly corresponds to TRBD1 (6 bases). CDR3 length: 14 amino acids. CDR1 is KGHSH, CDR2 LQKENI, per germline. Trimming pared 8 bases from V and 5 bases from J, leaving 19 bases between. DNA of the CDR3: TGTGCCAGCGAACGCGTACAGGGAATCAACGAGCAGTACTTC. It is translated as CASERVQGINEQYF. Using reference TRBV18 and TRBJ2-7 for the parts outside the CDR3, the full variable domain is NAGVMQNPRHLVRRRGQEARLRCSPMKGHSHVYWYRQLPEEGLKFMVYLQKENIIDESGMPKERFSAEFPKEGPSILRIQQVVRGDSAAYFCASERVQGINEQYFGPGTRLTVT.

On this clonotype itself: This could be a read error, since a much larger clone is one nucleotide away. The CDR3 DNA reads as TGTACCAGCAGTTACTCAAAACAGCTGGGAAACACCATATATTTT. Amino acids: CTSSYSKQLGNTIYF. V is TRBV6-5 and J is TRBJ1-3; D is ambiguous. The germline V gene has CDR1 MNHEY and CDR2 SVGAGI. The CDR3 has 15 residues.

This clonotype was observed many times. The chain links TRBV4-1 to TRBJ2-7; 8 nucleotides match TRBD1. This CDR3 is built from 17 residues. Germline assignment: CDR1 MGHRA and CDR2 YSYEKL. The V and J ends lost 5 bases and 2 bases, in that order; junction bases with no gene match: 14. The CDR3 region is CASSKSGRTGLTYEQYF. As DNA, the CDR3 is TGCGCCAGCAGCAAAAGTGGTAGGACAGGGCTCACCTACGAGCAGTACTTC.

This clonotype was observed at least ten times. This chain connects TRBV11-1 to TRBJ2-3; D might be TRBD1 (5 bases). CDR1 is SGHAT, CDR2 FQDESV, per germline (reference sequence). V was trimmed by 6 bases and J by 1 base, leaving 26 bases between them. The CDR3 totals 19 residues. For the CDR3, the DNA is TGTGCCAGCAGGGAGACCACTGGGGCGAGTAGATCCCGCACAGATACGCAGTATTTT. Translated, it gives CASRETTGASRSRTDTQYF.

This clonotype was detected ten times or more. V usage is TRBV20-1 and J usage is TRBJ2-3, with 12 positions matching TRBD2. Trimming removed 7 bases from V and 0 bases from J; junction bases left unmatched: 8. CDR3 length: 16 amino acids. Germline loops: CDR1 DFQATT, CDR2 SNEGSKA (reference sequence). The CDR3 protein is CSGERLAGVSTDTQYF. The CDR3, as DNA: TGCAGTGGAGAACGACTAGCGGGAGTTAGCACAGATACGCAGTATTTT.

The sample holds many counts of this clonotype. One end of the junction does not line up with germline, which may come from a read error. This sequence joins TRBV6-1 and TRBJ1-2; 7 positions match TRBD1. This CDR3 comprises 15 residues. Germline CDR1 is MNHNS and CDR2 is SASEGT. As DNA, the CDR3 is TGCACCGGGGGAAGGGGGCCCCTTTCGGACTATGGCTACACCTTC. This translates into CTGGRGPLSDYGYTF.

The sample holds a few counts of this clonotype. The rearrangement joins TRBV30 to TRBJ2-7; the D is unclear. Germline values: CDR1 GTSNPN, CDR2 SVGIG (reference sequence). The CDR3 length is 12 residues. The ends were cut back, 2 bases at V and 7 bases at J, with 12 bases in the middle. CDR3 sequence: CAWSTGLGEQYV. The CDR3 nucleotides are TGTGCCTGGAGTACGGGTTTGGGTGAGCAGTACGTC.

This clonotype appeared many times. The junction and the germline gene differ at one end; a read error may be behind it. The rearrangement uses TRBV7-8 and TRBJ2-7, with 7 nucleotides matching TRBD2. The germline CDR1 and CDR2 sequences are SGHVS and FQNEAQ. The CDR3 covers 15 residues. The CDR3 nucleotides read TGTGCCAGCACCTTAACTGGGGCGGGAGTGGGTGAGCAGTACTTC. Amino acids: CASTLTGAGVGEQYF.

This clonotype was seen ten or more times. The rearrangement joins TRBV7-3 to TRBJ2-1; 8 bases map to TRBD2. Per the germline V gene, CDR1 is SGHTA and CDR2 is FQGTGA. Germline trimming cut 4 bases from V and 3 bases from J; bases unmatched to any gene: 11. There are 17 residues in the CDR3. DNA of the CDR3: TGTGCCAGCAGCTCCCGAGGGATGGCGGGGGGCTACAATGAGCAGTTCTTC. This codes for CASSSRGMAGGYNEQFF.

In this sample, this clonotype turned up many times. The V and J genes are TRBV4-1 and TRBJ2-4, with D tentatively TRBD1 (5 bases). V lost 4 bases, J lost 2 bases, and 9 bases lay in between. This CDR3 has 14 amino acids. Germline V gene data show CDR1 as MGHRA and CDR2 as YSYEKL. CDR3 residues: CASSPPGSKNIQYF. CDR3 DNA sequence: TGCGCCAGCAGCCCGCCAGGGTCCAAAAACATTCAGTACTTC.

The rearrangement uses TRBV29-1 and TRBJ1-1; D is undetermined. This CDR3 comprises 10 residues. V was clipped by 4 bases and J by 14 bases, with 14 bases between them. Germline CDR1 and CDR2: SQVTM and ANQGSEA. The CDR3 spells CSVVVPGFFF. The CDR3 DNA is TGCAGCGTTGTTGTACCCGGTTTCTTCTTT.

This clonotype was observed many times. This chain joins TRBV28 and TRBJ1-1, with D unresolved. CDR1 MDHEN and CDR2 SYDVKM come from the germline V gene. The CDR3 is 14 amino acids. V was pared by 6 bases and J by 1 base, with 12 bases between. As DNA, the CDR3 is TGTGCCAGCAGGTCAACCCTCCGGAACACTGAAGCTTTCTTT. As protein: CASRSTLRNTEAFF.

This clonotype was detected many times. The chain recombines TRBV12-3 or TRBV12-4 with TRBJ1-2; unclear D gene. The CDR3 covers 13 residues. With 2 bases removed from V and 2 bases from J, the gap between germline ends came to 6 bases. The CDR3 sequence: CASSLLLNYGYTF. Written as DNA, the CDR3 is TGTGCCAGCAGTTTACTGTTAAACTATGGCTACACCTTC.

This clonotype showed up many times. The chain combines TRBV20-1 with TRBJ2-3, with TRBD1 as a possible D gene (6 bases). CDR1 is DFQATT and CDR2 is SNEGSKA in the germline V gene (reference sequence). There are 10 residues in the CDR3. V was clipped by 0 bases and J by 11 bases, with 6 bases between them. This chain's CDR3 is CSARDRGQYF. The CDR3 nucleotides read TGCAGTGCTAGAGACAGGGGGCAGTATTTT.

The sample holds many counts of this clonotype. The chain carries TRBV7-6 and TRBJ2-5, with unresolved D. Germline CDR1 reads SGHVS; CDR2 reads FNYEAQ. Trimming left V 5 bases short and J 0 bases short, with 4 bases between. This CDR3 spans 12 amino acids. CDR3 nucleotides: TGTGCCAGCAGCCTATACCAAGAGACCCAGTACTTC. Its translation: CASSLYQETQYF.

This sequence joins TRBV2 and TRBJ2-1, with D perhaps given as TRBD1 or TRBD2 (7 bases each). Germline lookup yields CDR1 SNHLY and CDR2 FYNNEI. The CDR3 runs 15 residues. V lost 9 bases and J lost 10, with 25 bases in between. CDR3 amino acids: CARGRGRGKFNEQFF. The CDR3 nucleotides read TGTGCCAGGGGGAGGGGGCGGGGAAAATTCAACGAGCAGTTCTTC.

At least ten counts were recorded for this clonotype. The chain joins TRBV18 to TRBJ2-5; 7 bases agree with TRBD1. The V and J ends lost 1 base and 5 bases, in that order; junction bases with no gene match: 7. Germline CDR1 is KGHSH and CDR2 is LQKENI. This CDR3 is built from 15 residues. CDR3 sequence reads: CASSPQAGGLETQYF. The CDR3, as DNA: TGTGCCAGCTCACCACAGGCAGGGGGTCTGGAGACCCAGTACTTC.

The chain uses TRBV30 and TRBJ2-1; D is undetermined. Germline lookup yields CDR1 GTSNPN and CDR2 SVGIG (reference sequence). The CDR3 totals 11 residues. V was clipped by 3 bases and J by 7 bases, with 7 bases between them. The CDR3 loop reads CAWSSWNEQFF. Written as DNA, the CDR3 is TGTGCCTGGAGCTCGTGGAATGAGCAGTTCTTC.

This clonotype was seen ten or more times. The rearrangement links TRBV5-1 to TRBJ2-2; 7 bases are shared with TRBD1. Germline V gene data show CDR1 as SGHRS and CDR2 as YFSETQ. This CDR3 has 17 residues. With V trimmed by 7 bases and J by 6 bases, 18 bases remained unmatched. DNA of the CDR3: TGCGCCAGCCAAGGACCTTTACAGGGGAAGGCGCCCGGGGAGCTGTTTTTT. Amino acid sequence: CASQGPLQGKAPGELFF. Drawing the rest from reference TRBV5-1 and TRBJ2-2, the complete variable domain is KAGVTQTPRYLIKTRGQQVTLSCSPISGHRSVSWYQQTPGQGLQFLFEYFSETQRNKGNFPGRFSGRQFSNSRSEMNVSTLELGDSALYLCASQGPLQGKAPGELFFGEGSRLTVL.

There are many counts of this clonotype. The chain couples TRBV29-1 to TRBJ2-7; either TRBD1 or TRBD2 may fit D (5 bases each). With 2 bases removed from V and 2 bases from J, the gap between germline ends came to 19 bases. The CDR3 runs to 16 residues. Germline lookup yields CDR1 SQVTM and CDR2 ANQGSEA. The CDR3 region is CSVEQEAGLPPYEQYF. As DNA, the CDR3 is TGCAGCGTTGAACAGGAGGCAGGGCTCCCTCCCTACGAGCAGTACTTC.

This clonotype appeared many times. This chain joins TRBV5-1 and TRBJ1-1; D is undetermined. V was shortened by 0 bases and J by 1 base, with 4 bases between the two germline ends. Per germline, CDR1 SGHRS and CDR2 YFSETQ. CDR3 size: 13 residues. The CDR3 nucleotides are TGCGCCAGCAGCTTGGCGGAGAACACTGAAGCTTTCTTT. Protein product: CASSLAENTEAFF.

This chain uses TRBV14 with TRBJ2-1; D call uncertain. In germline, CDR1 is SGHDN, CDR2 FVKESK. The CDR3 contains 11 residues. The V end lost 3 bases, the J end lost 8 bases, and 5 bases lay between the germline ends. The DNA of the CDR3 is TGTGCCAGCAGCCAGGATCATGAGCAGTTCTTC. It specifies CASSQDHEQFF.

This clonotype was counted a single time. The genes are TRBV7-6 and TRBJ2-2, with D tentatively TRBD2 (6 bases). Trimming cost V 5 bases and J 3 bases, with 34 bases left between them. This CDR3 is built from 22 residues. The germline V gene has CDR1 SGHVS and CDR2 FNYEAQ. Here the CDR3 reads CASSARVGAMARREEDTGELFF. The CDR3 DNA follows: TGTGCCAGCAGCGCCCGGGTCGGGGCCATGGCCCGGCGGGAAGAGGACACCGGGGAGCTGTTTTTT.

There are many counts of this clonotype. The chain joins TRBV29-1 to TRBJ1-4; D gene unclear. V was cut by 2 bases and J by 8 bases, with 9 bases left in between. CDR3 length: 12 amino acids. Germline V gives CDR1 SQVTM, CDR2 ANQGSEA. CDR3: CSVESGDEKLFF. In DNA form, the CDR3 reads TGCAGCGTTGAAAGTGGAGACGAAAAACTGTTTTTT.

Ten or more counts support this clonotype. This chain joins TRBV20-1 and TRBJ2-1; TRBD2 agrees at 14 bases. The junction had 5 bases not matched to a gene; V was cut back by 6 bases and J by 7 bases. The CDR3 extends over 14 amino acids. Germline CDR1 reads DFQATT; CDR2 reads SNEGSKA (reference sequence). CDR3 sequence (DNA): TGCAGTGCAACCGGGACTAGCGGGGGTAATGAGCAGTTCTTC. It translates to CSATGTSGGNEQFF.

The rearrangement links TRBV7-9 to TRBJ2-1, with unresolved D. The CDR3 is 11 amino acids. Germline V gives CDR1 SEHNR, CDR2 FQNEAQ (reference sequence). Trimming removed 8 bases from V and 6 bases from J, with 8 bases in between. CDR3 region: CASLVGNEQFF. The CDR3 coding sequence is TGTGCCAGCCTAGTCGGCAATGAGCAGTTCTTC.

This clonotype was found a few times. The V call is TRBV5-4, the J call TRBJ2-3, with TRBD2 identical over 11 bases. CDR3 size: 16 residues. Unmatched junction bases numbered 5, after V lost 1 base and J lost 4 bases. The V gene's germline CDR1 is SGHNT and CDR2 YYREEE (reference sequence). DNA of the CDR3: TGTGCCAGCAGCTTGACACTAGCGGGGGCGGCAGATACGCAGTATTTT. This encodes CASSLTLAGAADTQYF.

This clonotype has a handful of counts. This chain joins TRBV12-3 or TRBV12-4 and TRBJ2-3; 11 bases align to TRBD2. The junction had 7 bases not matched to a gene; V was cut back by 5 bases and J by 6 bases. The CDR3 sequence is 15 residues long. CDR3 in DNA: TGTGCCAGCAGTCCACTAGCGGGAGATCTGGATACGCAGTATTTT. Translation: CASSPLAGDLDTQYF.

This clonotype was found once. V usage is TRBV7-8 and J usage is TRBJ2-1; 8 positions agree with TRBD2. This CDR3 region has 16 residues. Per the germline V gene, CDR1 is SGHVS and CDR2 is FQNEAQ. V gave up 5 bases and J gave up 2 bases; unmatched junction bases: 8. The CDR3 protein is CASSPIAGRAYNEQFF. The CDR3 DNA reads as TGTGCCAGCAGCCCAATAGCGGGACGAGCCTACAATGAGCAGTTCTTC.

This clonotype was seen ten or more times. The gene calls are TRBV5-5 and TRBJ2-1, with 8 bases that match TRBD2. The CDR3 spans 15 residues. CDR1 is SGHKS, CDR2 YYEKEE, per germline (reference sequence). The trim removed 4 bases at V and 0 bases at J, leaving 3 bases unmatched. CDR3 sequence reads: CASSQTSDSYNEQFF. As DNA, the CDR3 is TGTGCCAGCAGCCAGACTAGCGACTCCTACAATGAGCAGTTCTTC.